Here is one T cell receptor (beta chain) with its context. TCRdb recomputed calls from the PCR reads with MiXCR, one row per CDR3 protein. The sample contains some 84,000 distinct CDR3 sequences, 51% of which appear only once. This entry comes from a study of CDR3 diversity in severe acne. CDR1 is SGDLS and CDR2 is YYNGEE in the germline V gene. The CDR3 has 14 residues. Trimming removed 4 bases at V and 2 bases at J, with 13 bases between. This chain uses TRBV9 with TRBJ2-7; the D call may be TRBD1 or TRBD2 (5 bases each). This sequence originates from a male donor in good health, without acne. The specimen sequenced was blood. DNA of the CDR3: TGTGCCAGCAGCTCCGGGACGGTCACCTACGAGCAGTACTTC. This codes for CASSSGTVTYEQYF.